The 27 T cell receptor beta chains reported below all come from one sample, sequenced in a study of T-cell reconstitution after alpha-beta-depleted transplantation in children (dated by TCRdb to 2016 to 2017). Libraries were built with PCR. The sequencing machine was an Illumina HiSeq 2500. TCR libraries were prepared with molecular barcoding, using unique molecular identifiers to normalize TCRbeta repertoire quantification. TCRdb reprocessed the public reads (quality trimming at Q25 with fastp, clone calling with MiXCR) and kept in-frame beta chains. Records with the same CDR3 protein are collapsed into one entry carrying the most frequent genes and DNA. This sample gives under 140,000 distinct CDR3 sequences in total; around 10% of them show up just once. Roughly 8% of the sample rests with the top ten. Sequencing used PBMCs from the stem cell graft donor, obtained from the stem cell graft. Receptors originate from a human donor who donated a stem cell graft to a child with acute lymphoblastic leukemia.

This clonotype was detected ten times or more. This chain links TRBV4-3 with TRBJ1-6; D gene unclear. Trimming pared 4 bases from V and 5 bases from J, leaving 15 bases between. CDR3 length: 16 residues. The germline V gene has CDR1 LGHNA and CDR2 YSLEER. The CDR3 spells CASSPGASINNSPLHF. CDR3 DNA: TGCGCCAGCAGCCCGGGAGCGTCCATCAATAATTCACCCCTCCACTTT.

This clonotype was observed many times. CDR3 protein: CASSPRGERPLLYKGETQYF. The CDR3 region has the DNA TGTGCCAGCAGTCCCCGGGGGGAGCGACCTCTCTTGTATAAGGGAGAGACCCAGTACTTC. The chain combines TRBV12-3 or TRBV12-4 with TRBJ2-5, with TRBD2 identical over 7 bases. This CDR3 is built from 20 residues. V trimming: 5 bases; J trimming: 4 bases; junction bases outside the gene matches: 25.

This clonotype was seen ten or more times. The J gene is TRBJ2-7, the V gene TRBV27; D could derive from TRBD1 or TRBD2 (6 bases each). Germline V gene data show CDR1 as MNHEY and CDR2 as SMNVEV (reference sequence). V lost 6 bases, J lost 2 bases, and 26 bases lay in between. CDR3 size: 18 residues. For the CDR3, the DNA is TGTGCCAGCAGCCGCATAGCCGACCCCGGGGGCTCCCCCTACGAGCAGTACTTC. Translated: CASSRIADPGGSPYEQYF.

This clonotype was observed at least ten times. Here the CDR3 reads CASSFTRGLGEQYF. The CDR3 region has the DNA TGTGCCAGCAGTTTCACCCGTGGGTTAGGCGAGCAGTACTTC. The rearrangement joins TRBV12-3 or TRBV12-4 to TRBJ2-7; D is undetermined. Trimming shortened V by 3 bases and J by 6 bases, and 15 bases separated the two germline ends. The CDR3 has 14 residues.

This clonotype was recorded many times. This sequence joins TRBV6-5 and TRBJ2-2; D uncertain. Germline V CDR1 and CDR2: MNHEY, SVGAGI. Trimming took 2 bases from V and 9 from J, leaving 7 bases between them. The length of the CDR3 is 12 residues. This CDR3 reads CASSYDPRELFF. The CDR3 region has the DNA TGTGCCAGCAGTTACGACCCACGGGAGCTGTTTTTT.

This clonotype showed up many times. V is TRBV2 and J is TRBJ1-2; no clear D. CDR1 is SNHLY, CDR2 FYNNEI, per germline. Trimming pared 5 bases from V and 2 bases from J, leaving 12 bases between. There are 14 residues in the CDR3. The chain's CDR3 is CASSKEIVNYGYTF. The CDR3 DNA is TGTGCCAGCAGTAAAGAGATTGTAAACTATGGCTACACCTTC.

Ten or more counts support this clonotype. This rearrangement joins TRBV18 to TRBJ1-6; tentative D call: TRBD1 (5 bases). The CDR3 covers 15 residues. The germline CDR1 and CDR2 sequences are KGHSH and LQKENI. The V end was cut by 3 bases, the J end by 7 bases, with 13 bases between. CDR3 bases: TGTGCCAGCTCACCTCTAAAGACAGACAATTCACCCCTCCACTTT. This sequence encodes CASSPLKTDNSPLHF.

There are many counts of this clonotype. J is TRBJ2-3 and V is TRBV28, with TRBD2 identical over 12 bases. The CDR3 runs to 17 residues. CDR1 is MDHEN and CDR2 is SYDVKM in the germline V gene. V gave up 7 bases and J gave up 6 bases; unmatched junction bases: 14. CDR3 bases: TGTGCCAGCACGGTCCTGGGACTAGCGGGCCCGAGTGATACGCAGTATTTT. It codes for CASTVLGLAGPSDTQYF.

The sample holds many counts of this clonotype. The chain recombines TRBV11-1 with TRBJ2-7, with unresolved D. Per the germline V gene, CDR1 is SGHAT and CDR2 is FQDESV (reference sequence). This CDR3 contains 14 residues. Between the trimmed V and J ends, which lost 5 bases and 6 bases, there was a span of 17 bases. CDR3 loop: CASSPNWGGVEQYF. For the CDR3, the DNA is TGTGCCAGCAGCCCAAACTGGGGTGGTGTCGAGCAGTACTTC.

The chain has TRBV7-9 and TRBJ2-1, with D possibly TRBD1 on 5 matching bases. The CDR3 has 15 amino acids. V was cut by 3 bases and J by 5 bases, with 14 bases left in between. Looked up from germline, CDR1 is SEHNR and CDR2 is FQNEAQ (reference sequence). The CDR3 nucleotides are TGTGCCAGCAGCTTCAGGGAATCATGGGACAATGAGCAGTTCTTC. Amino acid sequence: CASSFRESWDNEQFF. Drawing the rest from reference TRBV7-9 and TRBJ2-1, the complete variable domain is DTGVSQNPRHKITKRGQNVTFRCDPISEHNRLYWYRQTLGQGPEFLTYFQNEAQLEKSRLLSDRFSAERPKGSFSTLEIQRTEQGDSAMYLCASSFRESWDNEQFFGPGTRLTVL.

The sample holds many counts of this clonotype. CDR3 nucleotides: TGTGCCAGCAGTCCCCAAACCTTCTACGAGCAGTACTTC. Its translation: CASSPQTFYEQYF. V usage is TRBV12-3 or TRBV12-4 and J usage is TRBJ2-7; D is unclear. The CDR3 length is 13 residues. V lost 5 bases and J 3 bases, leaving 11 bases between the germline ends.

This clonotype was counted many times. V is TRBV30 and J is TRBJ1-6, with D maybe TRBD1 (5 bases). The germline V gene has CDR1 GTSNPN and CDR2 SVGIG (reference sequence). Trimming cost V 0 bases and J 2 bases, with 11 bases left between them. CDR3 length equals 16 residues. In DNA, the CDR3 is TGTGCCTGGAGTGTTGGGGGGGTCGCCTATAATTCACCCCTCCACTTT. Translating gives CAWSVGGVAYNSPLHF. Full variable domain (remainder filled in from reference TRBV30 and TRBJ1-6): SQTIHQWPATLVQPVGSPLSLECTVEGTSNPNLYWYRQAAGRGLQLLFYSVGIGQISSEVPQNLSASRPQDRQFILSSKKLLLSDSGFYLCAWSVGGVAYNSPLHFGNGTRLTVT.

This clonotype was observed many times. The chain combines TRBV27 with TRBJ1-1; perhaps TRBD1 as D (5 bases). CDR3 length: 14 amino acids. The V end lost 6 bases, the J end lost 3 bases, and 14 bases lay between the germline ends. The germline gives CDR1 MNHEY, CDR2 SMNVEV (reference sequence). CDR3 sequence: CASSLGGSDTEAFF. In nucleotides, the CDR3 is TGTGCCAGCAGCCTTGGGGGGTCCGACACTGAAGCTTTCTTT.

The chain uses TRBV19 and TRBJ2-5; D gene ambiguous. CDR3 length equals 13 residues. V lost 8 bases, J lost 5 bases, and 15 bases lay in between. Germline V gene lookup returns CDR1 LNHDA and CDR2 SQIVND (reference sequence). The CDR3: CASGQVTSETQYF. Written as DNA, the CDR3 is TGTGCCAGTGGCCAGGTCACATCCGAGACCCAGTACTTC.

Comments on this clonotype: This may arise from a read error, as a much more abundant clone is one base away. This sequence joins TRBV12-3 or TRBV12-4 and TRBJ2-5, with 7 bases matching TRBD2. CDR3 length equals 14 residues. The trim removed 6 bases at V and 5 bases at J, leaving 9 bases unmatched. This CDR3 reads CASRGRGLGETQYF. For the CDR3, the DNA is TGTGCCAGCAGGGGGAGGGGCCTGGGGGAGACCCAGTACTTC.

This clonotype was found a few times. A read error is possible here, since a much larger clone lies one base away. This chain links TRBV5-6 with TRBJ2-6, with a possible D match to TRBD1 (5 bases). The CDR3 extends over 16 amino acids. Germline assignment: CDR1 SGHDT and CDR2 YYEEEE. CDR3 sequence: CASSLVVPSGANGLTF. The CDR3, as DNA: TGTGCCAGCAGCTTGGTTGTGCCCTCTGGGGCCAACGGCCTGACTTTC.

This clonotype was found many times. The chain combines TRBV18 with TRBJ2-3; no clear D. The CDR3 has 15 amino acids. Germline lookup yields CDR1 KGHSH and CDR2 LQKENI. Trimming removed 3 bases from V and 0 bases from J, with 10 bases in between. The CDR3 nucleotides are TGTGCCAGCTCACCCCCCGACCTTAGCACAGATACGCAGTATTTT. This gives the protein CASSPPDLSTDTQYF.

This clonotype showed up many times. The rearrangement uses TRBV9 and TRBJ2-1; weak D call: TRBD2 (8 bases). The CDR3 length is 14 residues. Per germline, CDR1 SGDLS and CDR2 YYNGEE. Deletions cut 0 bases from V and 10 bases from J, with 14 bases between. This CDR3 reads CASSVVAGTAEQFF. CDR3 DNA sequence: TGTGCCAGCAGCGTAGTAGCGGGGACAGCCGAGCAGTTCTTC. Full variable domain (remainder filled in from reference TRBV9 and TRBJ2-1): DSGVTQTPKHLITATGQRVTLRCSPRSGDLSVYWYQQSLDQGLQFLIQYYNGEERAKGNILERFSAQQFPDLHSELNLSSLELGDSALYFCASSVVAGTAEQFFGPGTRLTVL.

The sample holds many counts of this clonotype. This chain uses TRBV6-5 with TRBJ1-5, with 8 positions matching TRBD1. V shed 2 bases, J shed 6 bases, and the junction held 3 bases outside the gene matches. Germline values: CDR1 MNHEY, CDR2 SVGAGI. The CDR3 contains 14 residues. The DNA for the CDR3 is TGTGCCAGCAGTTACGCCCAGGGGGCTCAGCCCCAGCATTTT. This codes for CASSYAQGAQPQHF.

In its sample, this clonotype was seen many times. CDR3 amino acids: CSVRARADTQYF. Here the CDR3 DNA reads TGCAGCGTTAGGGCCCGGGCAGATACGCAGTATTTT. The rearrangement uses TRBV29-1 and TRBJ2-3, with D hard to call. The V gene's germline CDR1 is SQVTM and CDR2 ANQGSEA. The CDR3 runs to 12 residues. V gave up 5 bases and J gave up 4 bases, with 10 bases separating them.

This clonotype came up many times. This chain joins TRBV20-1 and TRBJ2-5, with 8 bases matching TRBD2. The CDR3 totals 12 residues. Trimming at V came to 5 bases and at J to 5 bases, leaving 4 bases not matched to a gene. CDR1 is DFQATT and CDR2 is SNEGSKA in the germline V gene (reference sequence). CDR3 loop: CSASGGMETQYF. DNA for the CDR3: TGCAGTGCTTCGGGGGGGATGGAGACCCAGTACTTC.

CDR3 sequence (DNA): TGTGCCAGCTCACCACCCGGGACAGGGGTCCCGTCCCTCCACTTT. Encoded protein: CASSPPGTGVPSLHF. This rearrangement joins TRBV18 to TRBJ1-6, with TRBD1 matching over 10 bases. The CDR3 is made up of 15 amino acids. Germline V gene sequence: CDR1 KGHSH, CDR2 LQKENI. Trimming removed 0 bases from V and 14 bases from J; junction bases left unmatched: 7.

There are many counts of this clonotype. This rearrangement joins TRBV7-9 to TRBJ2-1, with a possible D match to TRBD2 (5 bases). Per germline, CDR1 SEHNR and CDR2 FQNEAQ (reference sequence). The CDR3 runs to 15 residues. The V gene lost 1 base and the J gene lost 4 bases, with 11 bases spanning the gap. This CDR3 is CASSLVRGTYNEQFF. DNA of the CDR3: TGTGCCAGCAGCTTAGTCCGGGGTACTTACAATGAGCAGTTCTTC.

This clonotype was found many times. The rearrangement uses TRBV5-6 and TRBJ2-5; D is possibly TRBD1 (6 bases). Germline values: CDR1 SGHDT, CDR2 YYEEEE. The V and J ends lost 0 bases and 4 bases respectively, with 10 bases between them. The CDR3 covers 14 residues. The CDR3 sequence: CASSLVGRGETQYF. For the CDR3, the DNA is TGTGCCAGCAGCTTGGTCGGCAGGGGAGAGACCCAGTACTTC.

This clonotype has ten or more counts. The V call is TRBV9, the J call TRBJ1-2, with 10 bases matching TRBD1. V lost 7 bases, J lost 0 bases, and 6 bases stayed unmatched. The CDR3 extends over 15 amino acids. Germline V lookup: CDR1 SGDLS, CDR2 YYNGEE. CDR3 sequence: CASQTGGDSNYGYTF. DNA of the CDR3: TGTGCCAGCCAGACAGGGGGCGATTCTAACTATGGCTACACCTTC.

The chain joins TRBV5-1 to TRBJ2-1, with 7 bases fitting TRBD1. The CDR3 is 14 residues long. V lost 0 bases to trimming and J lost 8 bases; unmatched junction nucleotides: 5. Germline V gives CDR1 SGHRS, CDR2 YFSETQ. CDR3 residues: CASSLGTGYDEQFF. The DNA for the CDR3 is TGCGCCAGCAGCTTGGGGACAGGATACGATGAGCAGTTCTTC.

This clonotype was counted ten times or more. The J gene is TRBJ2-2, the V gene TRBV9, with 10 bases that match TRBD1. CDR3 size: 22 residues. The V gene end was trimmed by 0 bases and the J gene end by 0 bases; junction bases not matched to a gene: 17. Germline V gene lookup returns CDR1 SGDLS and CDR2 YYNGEE. CDR3 nucleotide sequence: TGTGCCAGCAGCGTAGCTCTAGGAGGGACAGGGGTACGTCCTACGAACACCGGGGAGCTGTTTTTT. Translated: CASSVALGGTGVRPTNTGELFF.